The rows below give T cell receptor beta chains drawn from one sample of a study of T cell changes during pregnancy in multiple sclerosis. Only in-frame clones appear in the TCRdb table, and some are missing; sequencing was by immunoSEQ multiplex PCR. Of around 57,000 clones listed, roughly 89% were seen once; the top ten hold around 2.4%. The sample here was peripheral blood, taken in the third trimester of pregnancy. Receptors were obtained from a female donor in good health, enrolled as a control in a pregnancy study. The conserved cysteine and the conserved F or W are not part of the CDR3 here. Size values are once, few and many counts, or a class for expanded clones, and some rows have none.

V,size,J,CDR3
TRBV19,-,TRBJ1-5,ASRTGGAKGQPQH
TRBV19,-,TRBJ2-1,ATQTDYNEQF
TRBV5-4,-,TRBJ2-2,ASSLAPITGELF
TRBV27,-,TRBJ2-7,ASSPGAWGYEQY
TRBV5-4,-,TRBJ2-2,ASSLGAGTVTGELF
TRBV18,-,TRBJ1-1,ASSQGTGGGTEAF
TRBV25-1,-,TRBJ2-4,ASSAGVPKNIQY
TRBV7-9,-,TRBJ2-3,ASIITGGADTQY
TRBV30,-,TRBJ1-5,AWSGGGQPQH
TRBV5-1,once,TRBJ2-3,ASSVQGADTDTQY
TRBV5-8,-,TRBJ2-7,ASSLHRVNSYEQY
TRBV7-8,once,TRBJ2-3,ASSFVQGYTDTQY
TRBV5-1,-,TRBJ2-7,ASRLSSGGTYLEQY
TRBV9,few,TRBJ2-7,ASSAHSSPNYEQY
TRBV5-1,-,TRBJ1-2,ASSPGVANYGYT
TRBV5-1,-,TRBJ1-1,ASSPSAGTDTEAF
TRBV4-1,-,TRBJ2-7,ASSQPPAYEQY
TRBV29-1,-,TRBJ1-5,SVGGRLVNQPQH
TRBV11-2,once,TRBJ1-1,ASSAGGLRNTEAF
TRBV5-1,-,TRBJ2-7,ASSLGGQGGTYEQY
TRBV6-5,-,TRBJ1-2,ASSYLGADYGYT
TRBV29-1,-,TRBJ2-7,SVVPDRSYEQY
TRBV9,-,TRBJ2-5,ASSVSPLRDSQETQY